The rows below give T cell receptor beta chains drawn from one sample of a study of blood T cells in healthy people across ages. In TCRdb, the 5' RACE reads were re-called with MiXCR into one record per CDR3 protein. The sample holds about 930,000 distinct CDR3 sequences, 25% to 35% seen once. The data were also submitted as part of a second study, on T cells of mothers and their children.

Sequencing was done on a sample of blood. Receptors originate from a woman aged 40 to 49 in good health. Each CDR3 is given with its conserved first and last residue. The D gene is left open where the match is weak. Not every row has a clone size; where given, it reads once, few, many or a size class.

D gene	clone size	V gene	J gene	CDR3 protein
TRBD1	few	TRBV6-4	TRBJ2-3	CASSDLNRGWSLMDTQYF
NA	few	TRBV6-1	TRBJ1-6	CASREGDWDLSYNSPLHF
NA	few	TRBV12-3/TRBV12-4	TRBJ2-3	CASTPYAARDTDTQYF
NA	NA	TRBV5-1	TRBJ1-1	CASSFSQNMNTEAFF
NA	NA	TRBV3-1	TRBJ1-1	CASSTRAGSTEAFF
NA	many	TRBV15	TRBJ1-2	CATSRARADYGYTF
NA	NA	TRBV28	TRBJ2-7	CASSSRCYEQYF
NA	few	TRBV5-5	TRBJ1-1	CASSLGTPEAFF
NA	many	TRBV27	TRBJ2-5	CASSPLGVNQETQYF
NA	NA	TRBV7-2	TRBJ2-5	CASVRVRWETQYF
NA	NA	TRBV19	TRBJ1-1	CASSTAGATEAFF
TRBD1	many	TRBV10-3	TRBJ2-3	CAISGQGGTDTQYF
NA	NA	TRBV12-3/TRBV12-4	TRBJ2-4	CASSSLGGRSEQYF
NA	few	TRBV7-2	TRBJ2-7	CASSLDMLCEQYF
NA	NA	TRBV18	TRBJ2-7	CASSPNEGTVYEQYF
TRBD1	NA	TRBV29-1	TRBJ1-2	CSVAKGQGEINYGYTF
NA	few	TRBV5-1	TRBJ2-3	CASSAYGDTDTQYF
NA	few	TRBV4-1	TRBJ2-5	CASSRYLNF
TRBD1	NA	TRBV25-1	TRBJ1-2	CASSQTGVLANYGYTF
TRBD1	NA	TRBV3-1	TRBJ1-6	CASSRGGTGNSPLHF
NA	NA	TRBV4-1	TRBJ2-3	CASSAPGRGLITDTQYF
NA	once	TRBV7-9	TRBJ2-1	CASSPYGVGYEQFF
NA	many	TRBV20-1	TRBJ2-7	CSARPTGPSYEQYF
NA	many	TRBV5-1	TRBJ2-3	CASSLDFNLDTQYF
NA	NA	TRBV7-9	TRBJ1-4	CASSFSPWGNEKLFF
TRBD1	many	TRBV7-9	TRBJ2-7	CASSPTGVIPYEQYF
NA	NA	TRBV4-3	TRBJ2-7	CASSSGLQEAQYF
NA	many	TRBV29-1	TRBJ2-1	CSVAKGVGNNEQFF
TRBD2	few	TRBV29-1	TRBJ2-1	CGISGGTYNEQFF
TRBD2	NA	TRBV7-2	TRBJ2-1	CASSLVAGGIYNEQFF
NA	few	TRBV7-2	TRBJ1-1	CASSLGRLTEAFF
NA	NA	TRBV5-1	TRBJ2-5	CASSRLATRETQYF
NA	NA	TRBV6-5	TRBJ1-2	CASSYFGEAGYTF
NA	NA	TRBV5-6	TRBJ2-5	CASSVRNREETQYF
NA	few	TRBV19	TRBJ2-7	CASSMYDRTYEQYF
NA	many	TRBV5-5	TRBJ2-1	CASSLSDRGYNEQFF
NA	NA	TRBV20-1	TRBJ2-7	CSALPAVYEQYF
NA	many	TRBV28	TRBJ2-7	CASSRHGEAGYEQYF
NA	few	TRBV5-5	TRBJ2-3	CASSFFSGGGGRTDTQYF
NA	few	TRBV18	NA	CASSPDRKNEQYF
NA	few	TRBV7-9	TRBJ1-5	CASSLNEGQPQHF
NA	few	TRBV5-1	TRBJ2-5	CASSLALGVGETQYF
TRBD2	few	TRBV7-2	TRBJ2-3	CTSSQGRGGDTQYF
NA	many	TRBV25-1	TRBJ1-2	CASSSDVNYGYTF